The 29 T cell receptor beta chains listed next were all sequenced from one sample in a study of cytomegalovirus exposure and HLA in healthy donors. The PCR had 60 Vbeta and 13 Jbeta primers. Sequencing used immunoSEQ multiplex PCR; TCRdb keeps in-frame clones, though not all of them. This sample has 140,000 or so clones, with roughly 82% found just once. The sample comprised PBMCs. These receptors were taken from a male donor in good health and CMV-seronegative.

This clone appeared a single time. The chain couples TRBV7-3 to TRBJ1-2, with TRBD1 matching 11 bases. CDR3 length equals 15 residues. Germline trimming cut 5 bases from V and 6 bases from J; bases unmatched to any gene: 8. CDR1 and CDR2 (germline): SGHTA, FQGTGA. Here the CDR3 DNA reads TGTGCCAGCAGCCTAGGGACAGGGGGGACTCATGGCTACACCTTC. This sequence encodes CASSLGTGGTHGYTF. Filled out from reference TRBV7-3 and TRBJ1-2, the complete variable domain reads GAGVSQTPSNKVTEKGKYVELRCDPISGHTALYWYRQSLGQGPEFLIYFQGTGAADDSGLPNDRFFAVRPEGSVSTLKIQRTERGDSAVYLCASSLGTGGTHGYTFGSGTRLTVV.

The chain links TRBV12-2 to TRBJ2-5; TRBD1 is taken as the D call from the table, unchecked against the DNA. The J call may be in error: the DNA end matches TRBJ2-7 better. TRBV12-2 is listed as a pseudogene. The CDR3 length is 18 residues. CDR3 bases: TGTGCAAGTCGCTTAAGAAAAATGGGGTCCAGGGGGGTCTACGAGCAGTACTTC. As protein: CASRLRKMGSRGVYEQYF.

This chain joins TRBV28 and TRBJ1-6; no definite D call. CDR1 MDHEN and CDR2 SYDVKM come from the germline V gene. This CDR3 region has 13 residues. The V end lost 3 bases, the J end lost 7 bases, and 7 bases lay between the germline ends. Here the CDR3 reads CASSFSANSPLHF. The CDR3 nucleotides read TGTGCCAGCAGTTTCTCAGCGAATTCACCCCTCCACTTT.

V usage is TRBV2 and J usage is TRBJ1-1; perhaps TRBD1 as D (5 bases). Trimming shortened V by 3 bases and J by 4 bases, and 12 bases separated the two germline ends. Germline loops: CDR1 SNHLY, CDR2 FYNNEI. This CDR3 comprises 14 residues. CDR3 in amino acids: CASSDRTGGTEAFF. Written as DNA, the CDR3 is TGTGCCAGCAGTGACAGGACCGGGGGCACTGAAGCTTTCTTT.

V is TRBV5-8 and J is TRBJ2-5, with D unresolved. Germline V gene lookup returns CDR1 SGHTS and CDR2 YDEGEE. CDR3 length equals 15 residues. With 4 bases removed from V and 4 bases from J, the gap between germline ends came to 17 bases. CDR3 protein: CASSPIRGFRETQYF. The CDR3 DNA reads as TGTGCCAGCAGCCCTATTCGAGGTTTCCGAGAGACCCAGTACTTC.

This clone was seen once. The V gene is TRBV5-1, the J gene TRBJ1-5; maybe TRBD1 (6 bases). CDR1 is SGHRS and CDR2 is YFSETQ in the germline V gene. The length of the CDR3 is 15 residues. V was clipped by 1 base and J by 4 bases, with 12 bases between them. The CDR3 is CASSLSTGQNQPQHF. The DNA for the CDR3 is TGCGCCAGCAGCTTGAGTACGGGACAAAATCAGCCCCAGCATTTT.

Concerning this clone: One junction end does not reproduce the germline sequence, and a read error may be involved. The V and J genes are TRBV7-7 and TRBJ2-3, with a possible D match to TRBD2 (6 bases). The CDR3 sequence is 13 residues long. Germline CDR1 reads SSHAT; CDR2 reads FNYEAQ (reference sequence). The CDR3 sequence: CASSSSGTDTQYF. CDR3 nucleotides: TGTGCTAGCAGCTCCAGCGGGACAGATACGCAGTATTTT.

V and J are TRBV28 and TRBJ1-1; 11 bases are shared with TRBD1. Germline V lookup: CDR1 MDHEN, CDR2 SYDVKM. V trimming: 8 bases; J trimming: 7 bases; junction bases outside the gene matches: 12. This CDR3 comprises 15 residues. DNA of the CDR3: TGTGCCAGCTTCCGGGACAGGGGGGCCCTGGATGAAGCTTTCTTT. Encoded protein: CASFRDRGALDEAFF.

CDR3 in amino acids: CASSIPGGGVEQYF. The CDR3 DNA reads as TGTGCCAGTAGTATACCGGGAGGGGGAGTCGAGCAGTACTTC. V and J are TRBV19 and TRBJ2-7; 8 nucleotides match TRBD2. This CDR3 contains 14 residues. J gave up 6 bases and V 2 bases, and 6 bases lay outside the gene matches. Germline V gene lookup returns CDR1 LNHDA and CDR2 SQIVND (reference sequence).

This clone showed up just once. The genes are TRBV7-6 and TRBJ2-7, with D unresolved. This CDR3 is built from 14 residues. The V end lost 2 bases, the J end lost 0 bases, and 8 bases lay between the germline ends. Germline V gene data show CDR1 as SGHVS and CDR2 as FNYEAQ. The DNA of the CDR3 is TGTGCCAGCAGCTTACTACTGAACTCCTACGAGCAGTACTTC. Its protein is CASSLLLNSYEQYF.

The chain couples TRBV19 to TRBJ1-2, with TRBD1 matching 8 bases. Germline loops: CDR1 LNHDA, CDR2 SQIVND (reference sequence). The CDR3 consists of 15 residues. With 5 bases clipped from V and 6 bases from J, the junction kept 11 bases outside the gene matches. CDR3 residues: CASSVKRGQGHGYTF. The CDR3 DNA sequence: TGTGCCAGTAGTGTTAAGCGAGGACAGGGTCATGGCTACACCTTC.

The genes are TRBV9 and TRBJ2-7, with TRBD2 matching over 15 bases. Germline CDR1 reads SGDLS; CDR2 reads YYNGEE. Trimming at V came to 3 bases and at J to 4 bases, leaving 5 bases not matched to a gene. The CDR3 sequence is 16 residues long. CDR3 DNA: TGTGCCAGCAGCGGAGGACTAGCGGGAGGGGGATACGAGCAGTACTTC. Protein sequence: CASSGGLAGGGYEQYF.

The chain has TRBV6-5 and TRBJ2-7, with 8 bases fitting TRBD2. The trim removed 2 bases at V and 1 base at J, leaving 4 bases unmatched. The germline gives CDR1 MNHEY, CDR2 SVGAGI. CDR3 length: 15 amino acids. The CDR3 region is CASSYGAGGSYEQYF. In nucleotides, the CDR3 is TGTGCCAGCAGTTACGGGGCGGGGGGTTCCTACGAGCAGTACTTC.

The rearrangement joins TRBV5-1 to TRBJ1-2; D is unresolved. The CDR3 runs to 16 residues. Trimming took 2 bases from V and 1 from J, leaving 15 bases between them. Per germline, CDR1 SGHRS and CDR2 YFSETQ. CDR3 DNA sequence: TGCGCCAGCAGCTTTTATGTTGACACTTATAACTATGGCTACACCTTC. This translates into CASSFYVDTYNYGYTF. The variable domain in full, completed from reference TRBV5-1 and TRBJ1-2, reads KAGVTQTPRYLIKTRGQQVTLSCSPISGHRSVSWYQQTPGQGLQFLFEYFSETQRNKGNFPGRFSGRQFSNSRSEMNVSTLELGDSALYLCASSFYVDTYNYGYTFGSGTRLTVV.

The V call is TRBV29-1, the J call TRBJ2-7; 8 bases match TRBD1. The germline V gene has CDR1 SQVTM and CDR2 ANQGSEA. The CDR3 length is 14 residues. V was clipped by 0 bases and J by 4 bases; unmatched bases: 5. CDR3 residues: CSVEDSGGAYEQYF. The CDR3 region has the DNA TGCAGCGTTGAAGATTCAGGGGGCGCGTACGAGCAGTACTTC.

The chain carries TRBV5-8 and TRBJ2-1; D gene uncertain. Germline V gene data show CDR1 as SGHTS and CDR2 as YDEGEE. The CDR3 is made up of 17 amino acids. The V end lost 0 bases, the J end lost 6 bases, and 19 bases lay between the germline ends. DNA of the CDR3: TGTGCCAGCAGCTTGGAGATAAATCTACGCCAAATCAATGAGCAGTTCTTC. Translating gives CASSLEINLRQINEQFF. Full variable domain (outside the CDR3, taken from reference TRBV5-8 and TRBJ2-1): EAGVTQSPTHLIKTRGQQATLRCSPISGHTSVYWYQQALGLGLQFLLWYDEGEERNRGNFPPRFSGRQFPNYSSELNVNALELEDSALYLCASSLEINLRQINEQFFGPGTRLTVL.

The chain uses TRBV9 and TRBJ1-5; maybe TRBD1 (5 bases). Trimming took off 5 bases at V and 0 bases at J, with 15 bases between the two ends. Germline V gene sequence: CDR1 SGDLS, CDR2 YYNGEE. The CDR3 has 16 residues. CDR3 in DNA: TGTGCCAGCAGTTCGGGGGGACCTTATAGCAATCAGCCCCAGCATTTT. Its protein product is CASSSGGPYSNQPQHF.

The gene calls are TRBV7-3 and TRBJ1-6; the D gene is possibly TRBD1 (5 bases). The CDR3 totals 15 residues. Germline lookup yields CDR1 SGHTA and CDR2 FQGTGA. The V end was cut by 4 bases, the J end by 6 bases, with 13 bases between. The CDR3 loop is CASSSSAGANSPLHF. In DNA, the CDR3 is TGTGCCAGCAGCTCTTCGGCTGGGGCTAATTCACCCCTCCACTTT. The full variable domain, in which reference TRBV7-3 and TRBJ1-6 provide the parts outside the CDR3, is GAGVSQTPSNKVTEKGKYVELRCDPISGHTALYWYRQSLGQGPEFLIYFQGTGAADDSGLPNDRFFAVRPEGSVSTLKIQRTERGDSAVYLCASSSSAGANSPLHFGNGTRLTVT.

The rearrangement uses TRBV2 and TRBJ1-1, with 9 nucleotides matching TRBD1. V was clipped by 5 bases and J by 1 base; unmatched bases: 5. The CDR3 covers 15 residues. Looked up from germline, CDR1 is SNHLY and CDR2 is FYNNEI. CDR3 residues: CASSPRDRENTEAFF. The CDR3 coding sequence is TGTGCCAGCAGTCCCCGGGACAGGGAGAACACTGAAGCTTTCTTT.

The gene calls are TRBV19 and TRBJ1-5; possibly TRBD1 for D (5 bases). This CDR3 contains 15 residues. CDR1 LNHDA and CDR2 SQIVND come from the germline V gene (reference sequence). Trimming stripped 9 bases from V and 0 bases from J, with 15 bases between. The CDR3, as DNA: TGTGCCAGCGGGGCGGGGGACTATAGCAATCAGCCCCAGCATTTT. This sequence encodes CASGAGDYSNQPQHF.

The chain uses TRBV6-1 and TRBJ2-7; D is undetermined. The CDR3 covers 13 residues. Germline V gene lookup returns CDR1 MNHNS and CDR2 SASEGT. V dropped 1 base and J dropped 4 bases, with 8 bases sitting between them. Written as DNA, the CDR3 is TGTGCCAGCAGTGAAGACTATCGGTACGAGCAGTACTTC. Protein: CASSEDYRYEQYF.

The V and J genes are TRBV7-2 and TRBJ2-4, with a tentative D call TRBD1 (5 bases). V lost 1 base, J lost 0 bases, and 7 bases lay in between. Germline V gives CDR1 SGHTA, CDR2 FQGNSA. The CDR3 is 15 residues long. For the CDR3, the DNA is TGTGCCAGCAGCTTAGAGGGGTTAGCCAAAAACATTCAGTACTTC. This gives the protein CASSLEGLAKNIQYF. The entire variable domain, with the rest obtained from reference TRBV7-2 and TRBJ2-4, is as follows: GAGVSQSPSNKVTEKGKDVELRCDPISGHTALYWYRQSLGQGLEFLIYFQGNSAPDKSGLPSDRFSAERTGGSVSTLTIQRTQQEDSAVYLCASSLEGLAKNIQYFGAGTRLSVL.

This clone appeared a few times. V gene TRBV4-2 combines with J gene TRBJ2-1; the D is unclear. The germline V and J ends were trimmed by 7 bases and 4 bases, with 14 bases remaining between them. This CDR3 is built from 14 residues. From germline, CDR1 is LGHNA and CDR2 YNFKEQ. The CDR3 here is CASKSLLLYNEQFF. In DNA, the CDR3 is TGTGCCAGCAAGTCTTTACTACTGTACAATGAGCAGTTCTTC.

The rearrangement joins TRBV4-1 to TRBJ2-7; possibly TRBD1 for D (6 bases). Per germline, CDR1 MGHRA and CDR2 YSYEKL. CDR3 length: 14 residues. V dropped 0 bases and J dropped 3 bases, with 9 bases sitting between them. The CDR3 region has the DNA TGCGCCAGCAGCCAAGAAGGACAGCGCTACGAGCAGTACTTC. Translating gives CASSQEGQRYEQYF.

Worth noting for this clone: This specimen includes other DNA sequences encoding the same CDR3. The chain combines TRBV7-3 with TRBJ1-1; D possibly corresponds to TRBD1 (6 bases). The CDR3 is 14 amino acids. The ends were cut back, 0 bases at V and 4 bases at J, with 9 bases in the middle. Germline CDR1 is SGHTA and CDR2 is FQGTGA. The CDR3 reads CASSLTGGGTEAFF. As DNA, the CDR3 is TGTGCCAGCAGCTTAACGGGAGGGGGCACTGAAGCTTTCTTT.

This chain joins TRBV27 and TRBJ2-3; 10 positions agree with TRBD2. In germline, CDR1 is MNHEY, CDR2 SMNVEV (reference sequence). This CDR3 is 19 amino acids long. V lost 7 bases, J lost 0 bases, and 16 bases stayed unmatched. The CDR3 region has the DNA TGTGCCAGCATTCTCCGCCTCGGACTAGCGGTAGATAGCACAGATACGCAGTATTTT. Translation: CASILRLGLAVDSTDTQYF.

The chain employs TRBV11-2 and TRBJ1-1; no definite D call. V lost 5 bases, J lost 1 base, and 14 bases lay in between. The CDR3 length is 15 residues. Per germline, CDR1 SGHAT and CDR2 FQNNGV. CDR3 region: CASSTRLTENTEAFF. The DNA for the CDR3 is TGTGCCAGCAGCACTCGGCTCACAGAGAACACTGAAGCTTTCTTT.

This clone was seen only a few times. V gene TRBV7-2 combines with J gene TRBJ2-2; 13 nucleotides line up with TRBD2. This CDR3 has 18 amino acids. CDR1 SGHTA and CDR2 FQGNSA come from the germline V gene. J gave up 6 bases and V 0 bases, and 7 bases lay outside the gene matches. The CDR3 protein is CASSLATSGRAGSGELFF. CDR3 DNA: TGTGCCAGCAGCTTAGCTACTAGCGGGAGGGCCGGGTCCGGGGAGCTGTTTTTT.

This chain connects TRBV19 to TRBJ1-2; the D gene is possibly TRBD1 (6 bases). Per the germline V gene, CDR1 is LNHDA and CDR2 is SQIVND (reference sequence). V lost 10 bases, J lost 2 bases, and 11 bases lay in between. The CDR3 is made up of 12 amino acids. The chain's CDR3 is CATTDSNYGYTF. DNA for the CDR3: TGTGCCACTACGGACAGCAACTATGGCTACACCTTC.